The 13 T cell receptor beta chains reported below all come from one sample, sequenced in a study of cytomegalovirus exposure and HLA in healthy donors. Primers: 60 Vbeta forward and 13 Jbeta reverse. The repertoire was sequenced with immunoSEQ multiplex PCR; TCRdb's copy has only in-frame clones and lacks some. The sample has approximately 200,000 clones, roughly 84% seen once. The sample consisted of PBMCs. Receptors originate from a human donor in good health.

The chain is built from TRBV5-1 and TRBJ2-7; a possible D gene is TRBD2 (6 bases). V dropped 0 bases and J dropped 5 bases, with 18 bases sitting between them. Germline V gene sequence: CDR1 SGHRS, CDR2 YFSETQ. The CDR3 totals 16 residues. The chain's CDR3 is CASSLAGGSRAHEQYF. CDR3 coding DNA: TGCGCCAGCAGCTTGGCTGGGGGGTCAAGAGCTCACGAGCAGTACTTC.

This chain's CDR3 is CASSRQGASGANVLTF. The DNA for the CDR3 is TGTGCCAGCAGTAGACAGGGGGCTTCTGGGGCCAACGTCCTGACTTTC. This chain links TRBV2 with TRBJ2-6; TRBD1 matches 10 bases. The germline V gene encodes CDR1 SNHLY and CDR2 FYNNEI. V was clipped by 5 bases and J by 1 base; unmatched bases: 2. This CDR3 has 16 amino acids.

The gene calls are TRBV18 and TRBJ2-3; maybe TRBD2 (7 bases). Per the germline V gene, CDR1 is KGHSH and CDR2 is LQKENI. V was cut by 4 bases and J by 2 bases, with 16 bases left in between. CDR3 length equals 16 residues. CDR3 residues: CASSHTTGLVTDTQYF. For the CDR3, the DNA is TGTGCCAGCTCACATACGACAGGACTAGTCACAGATACGCAGTATTTT.

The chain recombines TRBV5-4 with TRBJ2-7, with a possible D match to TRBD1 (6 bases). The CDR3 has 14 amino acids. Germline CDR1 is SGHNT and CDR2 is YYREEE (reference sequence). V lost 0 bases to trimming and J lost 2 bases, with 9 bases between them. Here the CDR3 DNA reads TGTGCCAGCAGCTTGGGTGGGGGCCCCTACGAGCAGTACTTC. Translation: CASSLGGGPYEQYF.

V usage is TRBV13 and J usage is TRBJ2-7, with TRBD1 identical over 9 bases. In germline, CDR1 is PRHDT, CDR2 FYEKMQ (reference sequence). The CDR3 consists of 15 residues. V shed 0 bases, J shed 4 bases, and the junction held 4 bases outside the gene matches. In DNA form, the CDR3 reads TGTGCCAGCAGCTTAGGGACAGGGGGAGGTTACGAGCAGTACTTC. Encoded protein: CASSLGTGGGYEQYF. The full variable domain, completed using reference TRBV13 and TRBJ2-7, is AAGVIQSPRHLIKEKRETATLKCYPIPRHDTVYWYQQGPGQDPQFLISFYEKMQSDKGSIPDRFSAQQFSDYHSELNMSSLELGDSALYFCASSLGTGGGYEQYFGPGTRLTVT.

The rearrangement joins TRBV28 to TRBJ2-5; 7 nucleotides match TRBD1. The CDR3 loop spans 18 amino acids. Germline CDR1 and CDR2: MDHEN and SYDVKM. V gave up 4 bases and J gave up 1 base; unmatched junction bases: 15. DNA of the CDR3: TGTGCCAGCAGTTACGGCCTTCAGGCCAGGGGGTCCCAAGAGACCCAGTACTTC. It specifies CASSYGLQARGSQETQYF. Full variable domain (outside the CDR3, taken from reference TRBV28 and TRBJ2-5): DVKVTQSSRYLVKRTGEKVFLECVQDMDHENMFWYRQDPGLGLRLIYFSYDVKMKEKGDIPEGYSVSREKKERFSLILESASTNQTSMYLCASSYGLQARGSQETQYFGPGTRLLVL.

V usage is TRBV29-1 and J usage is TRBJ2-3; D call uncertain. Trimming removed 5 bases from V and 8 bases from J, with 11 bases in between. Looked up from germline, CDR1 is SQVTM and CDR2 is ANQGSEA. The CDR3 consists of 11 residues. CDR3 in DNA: TGCAGCGTTCTAGTTTCGGGTACGCAGTATTTT. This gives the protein CSVLVSGTQYF.

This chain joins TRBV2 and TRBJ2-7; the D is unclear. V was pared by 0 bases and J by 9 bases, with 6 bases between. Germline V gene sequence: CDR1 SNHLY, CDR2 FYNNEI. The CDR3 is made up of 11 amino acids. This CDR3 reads CASSEAQAQYF. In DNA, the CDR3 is TGTGCCAGCAGTGAAGCTCAGGCGCAGTACTTC.

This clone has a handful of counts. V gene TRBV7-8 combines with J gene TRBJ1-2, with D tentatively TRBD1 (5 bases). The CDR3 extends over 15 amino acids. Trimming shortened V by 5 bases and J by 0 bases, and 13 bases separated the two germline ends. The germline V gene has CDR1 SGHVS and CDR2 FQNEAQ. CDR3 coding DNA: TGTGCCAGCAGCCTAGGGGCAGGGACTAACTATGGCTACACCTTC. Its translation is CASSLGAGTNYGYTF.

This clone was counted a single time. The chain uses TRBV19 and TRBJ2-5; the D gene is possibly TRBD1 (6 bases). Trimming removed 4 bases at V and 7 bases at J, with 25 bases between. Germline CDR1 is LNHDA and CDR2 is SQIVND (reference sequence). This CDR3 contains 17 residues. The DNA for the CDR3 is TGTGCCAGTAGTAAGTGGGAACTACAGGGTCTCCGGGGGACCCAGTACTTC. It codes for CASSKWELQGLRGTQYF.

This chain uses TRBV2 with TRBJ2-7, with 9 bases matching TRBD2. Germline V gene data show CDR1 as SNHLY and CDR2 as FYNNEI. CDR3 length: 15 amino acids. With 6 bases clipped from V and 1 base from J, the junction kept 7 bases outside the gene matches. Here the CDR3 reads CASRGLAGISYEQYF. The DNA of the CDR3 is TGTGCCAGCAGGGGACTAGCAGGTATATCCTACGAGCAGTACTTC.

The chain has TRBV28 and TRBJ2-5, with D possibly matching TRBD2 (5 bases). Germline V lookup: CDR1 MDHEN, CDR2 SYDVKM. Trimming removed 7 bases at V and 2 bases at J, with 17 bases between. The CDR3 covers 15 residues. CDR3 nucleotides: TGTGCCAGCACCAATCGCGGGCTATTACAAGAGACCCAGTACTTC. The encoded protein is CASTNRGLLQETQYF.

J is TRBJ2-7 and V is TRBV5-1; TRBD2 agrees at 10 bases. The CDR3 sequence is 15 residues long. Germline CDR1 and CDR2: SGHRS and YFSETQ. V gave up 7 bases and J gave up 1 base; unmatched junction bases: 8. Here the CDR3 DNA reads TGCGCCAGCCGTTTCTCACTAGCGGGATCCTACGAGCAGTACTTC. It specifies CASRFSLAGSYEQYF.